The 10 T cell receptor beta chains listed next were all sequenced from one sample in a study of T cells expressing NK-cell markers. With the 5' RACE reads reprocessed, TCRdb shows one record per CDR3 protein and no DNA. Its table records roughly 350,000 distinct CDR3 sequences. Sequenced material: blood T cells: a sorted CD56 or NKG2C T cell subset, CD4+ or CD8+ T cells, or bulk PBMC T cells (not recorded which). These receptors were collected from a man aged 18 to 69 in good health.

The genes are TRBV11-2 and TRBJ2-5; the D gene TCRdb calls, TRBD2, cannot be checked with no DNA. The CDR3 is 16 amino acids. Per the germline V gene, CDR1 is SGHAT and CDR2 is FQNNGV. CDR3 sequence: CASGRILAGIQETQYF. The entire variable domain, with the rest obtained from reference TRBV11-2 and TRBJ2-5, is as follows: EAGVAQSPRYKIIEKRQSVAFWCNPISGHATLYWYQQILGQGPKLLIQFQNNGVVDDSQLPKDRFSAERLKGVDSTLKIQPAKLEDSAVYLCASGRILAGIQETQYFGPGTRLLVL.

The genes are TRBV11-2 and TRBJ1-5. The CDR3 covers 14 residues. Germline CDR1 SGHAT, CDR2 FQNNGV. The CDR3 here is CASSLGGPRAAQHF.

CDR3 sequence: CASTNGEGSEQYF. The chain has TRBV5-1 and TRBJ2-7; TCRdb's D call of TRBD2 is untestable without DNA. CDR1 and CDR2 from the germline V gene are SGHRS and YFSETQ. CDR3 length: 13 amino acids.

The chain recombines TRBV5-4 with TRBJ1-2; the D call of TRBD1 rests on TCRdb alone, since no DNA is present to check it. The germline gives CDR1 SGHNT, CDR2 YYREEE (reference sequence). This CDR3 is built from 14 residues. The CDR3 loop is CASSSSGRAYGYTF.

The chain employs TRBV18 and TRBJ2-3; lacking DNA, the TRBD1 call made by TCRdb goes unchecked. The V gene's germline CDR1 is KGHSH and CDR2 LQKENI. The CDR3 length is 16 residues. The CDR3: CASSRTQGASTDTQYF.

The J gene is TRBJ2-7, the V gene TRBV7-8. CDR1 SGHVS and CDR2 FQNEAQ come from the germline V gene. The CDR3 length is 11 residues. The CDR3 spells CASSVAREQYF.

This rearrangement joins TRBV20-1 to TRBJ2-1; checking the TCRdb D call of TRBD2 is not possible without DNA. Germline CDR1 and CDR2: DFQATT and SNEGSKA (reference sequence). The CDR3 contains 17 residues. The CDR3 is CSALGLAGLYSYNEQFF.

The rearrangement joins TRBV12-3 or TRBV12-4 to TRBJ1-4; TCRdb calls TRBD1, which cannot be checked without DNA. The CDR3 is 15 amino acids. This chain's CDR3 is CASSLTGAINEKLFF.

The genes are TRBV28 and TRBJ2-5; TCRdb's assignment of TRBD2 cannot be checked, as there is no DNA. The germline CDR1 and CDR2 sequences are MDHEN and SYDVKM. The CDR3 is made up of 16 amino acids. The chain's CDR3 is CASSRGVAGVVETQYF.

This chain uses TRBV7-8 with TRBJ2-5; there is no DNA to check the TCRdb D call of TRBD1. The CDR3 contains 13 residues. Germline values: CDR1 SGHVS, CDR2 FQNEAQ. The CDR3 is CASSPSQGETQYF.